The 12 T cell receptor beta chains reported below all come from one sample, sequenced in a study of shared clonotypes between healthy human individuals. Naive-designated CD8 cells lacked CD45RO, were positively enriched for CCR7, and omitted terminally differentiated effector memory CD45RA+ cells. Using immunoSEQ multiplex PCR, the repertoire was profiled, and TCRdb retains in-frame clones only, with some absent. This sample yields about 2 million clones, of which about 95% are seen a single time; around 1% belongs to the top ten. Sequenced sample: naive CD8+ T cells sorted from blood. The receptors come from a man between 18 and 35 years old in good health.

V usage is TRBV9 and J usage is TRBJ2-5, with 7 bases lining up with TRBD1. Germline V gene data show CDR1 as SGDLS and CDR2 as YYNGEE. Trimming cost V 2 bases and J 2 bases; bases outside gene matches: 6. The CDR3 length is 15 residues. The CDR3, as DNA: TGTGCCAGCAGCGTTTGGGGACAGAGTCAAGAGACCCAGTACTTC. It codes for CASSVWGQSQETQYF.

The CDR3 DNA sequence: TGTGCCAGCAGCTCGCGGGACAGGGACTACGAGCAGTACTTC. Its translation is CASSSRDRDYEQYF. V usage is TRBV5-4 and J usage is TRBJ2-7, with 9 bases matching TRBD1. Germline CDR1 is SGHNT and CDR2 is YYREEE (reference sequence). This CDR3 is 14 amino acids long. J gave up 3 bases and V 3 bases, and 4 bases lay outside the gene matches.

The V call is TRBV10-2, the J call TRBJ2-7; D is ambiguous. Trimming removed 0 bases at V and 2 bases at J, with 5 bases between. The germline V gene encodes CDR1 WSHSY and CDR2 SAAADI. The CDR3 runs 13 residues. In DNA, the CDR3 is TGCGCCAGCAGTGAGTCCCTTCCCTACGAGCAGTACTTC. Translation gives CASSESLPYEQYF.

This clone was picked up one time. J is TRBJ1-5 and V is TRBV19, with 7 bases identical to TRBD1. The CDR3 is 15 residues long. Germline lookup yields CDR1 LNHDA and CDR2 SQIVND (reference sequence). V gave up 6 bases and J gave up 4 bases; unmatched junction bases: 9. CDR3 nucleotide sequence: TGTGCCAGTAGGACTCAAAAACAGGGGAATCAGCCCCAGCATTTT. As protein: CASRTQKQGNQPQHF.

The chain links TRBV5-6 to TRBJ2-7, with no clear D. Germline CDR1 is SGHDT and CDR2 is YYEEEE. The CDR3 consists of 13 residues. The V gene lost 3 bases and the J gene lost 1 base, with 8 bases spanning the gap. The CDR3 coding sequence is TGTGCCAGCAGCTCAAAGGCGTCCTACGAGCAGTACTTC. It codes for CASSSKASYEQYF.

The rearrangement uses TRBV7-9 and TRBJ1-2, with 8 bases that match TRBD1. With 3 bases clipped from V and 12 bases from J, the junction kept 3 bases outside the gene matches. This CDR3 contains 11 residues. The germline gives CDR1 SEHNR, CDR2 FQNEAQ (reference sequence). The CDR3 DNA reads as TGTGCCAGCAGCTTGACAGGGGTTGACACCTTC. Its protein product is CASSLTGVDTF.

The chain combines TRBV7-9 with TRBJ2-7, with D hard to call. The germline V and J ends were trimmed by 6 bases and 2 bases, with 8 bases remaining between them. The CDR3 has 12 amino acids. From germline, CDR1 is SEHNR and CDR2 FQNEAQ (reference sequence). Here the CDR3 DNA reads TGTGCCAGCAGTGACATAGCCTACGAGCAGTACTTC. Translated, it gives CASSDIAYEQYF.

The chain carries TRBV27 and TRBJ2-2; D remains ambiguous. V was shortened by 6 bases and J by 5 bases, with 13 bases between the two germline ends. CDR1 is MNHEY and CDR2 is SMNVEV in the germline V gene (reference sequence). The length of the CDR3 is 14 residues. The CDR3 is CASSALPSTGELFF. In nucleotides, the CDR3 is TGTGCCAGCAGCGCCCTTCCTAGTACCGGGGAGCTGTTTTTT.

This rearrangement joins TRBV9 to TRBJ2-1; a possible D gene is TRBD2 (6 bases). In germline, CDR1 is SGDLS, CDR2 YYNGEE. The CDR3 spans 14 residues. V lost 4 bases, J lost 7 bases, and 15 bases lay in between. The CDR3 coding sequence is TGTGCCAGCAGCACGGGGACTGCCCGGAATGAGCAGTTCTTC. This encodes CASSTGTARNEQFF.

This sequence joins TRBV5-1 and TRBJ2-3, with 10 bases matching TRBD2. CDR1 is SGHRS and CDR2 is YFSETQ in the germline V gene. V shed 0 bases and J 11 bases; nucleotides not matched to a gene: 9. The CDR3 totals 15 residues. CDR3 bases: TGCGCCAGCAGCTTGGTGACTAGCGGGTGGTGGGGGCAGTATTTT. Protein: CASSLVTSGWWGQYF.

The chain links TRBV27 to TRBJ2-1, with 9 nucleotides matching TRBD1. The CDR3 has 17 amino acids. V trimming: 6 bases; J trimming: 4 bases; junction bases outside the gene matches: 13. Per the germline V gene, CDR1 is MNHEY and CDR2 is SMNVEV (reference sequence). CDR3 sequence reads: CASSRPWTGVFYNEQFF. The CDR3 region has the DNA TGTGCCAGCAGCAGACCTTGGACAGGGGTGTTTTACAATGAGCAGTTCTTC.

With respect to this clone: Other DNA sequences from this sample encode an identical CDR3 as well. The CDR3 DNA reads TGTGCCAGCAGTGCGGGAGAGCAGTACTTC. Amino acid sequence: CASSAGEQYF. The rearrangement links TRBV25-1 to TRBJ2-7, with a tentative D call TRBD2 (5 bases). Trimming removed 4 bases from V and 7 bases from J, with 5 bases in between. CDR1 MGHDK and CDR2 SYGVNS come from the germline V gene. This CDR3 has 10 amino acids.